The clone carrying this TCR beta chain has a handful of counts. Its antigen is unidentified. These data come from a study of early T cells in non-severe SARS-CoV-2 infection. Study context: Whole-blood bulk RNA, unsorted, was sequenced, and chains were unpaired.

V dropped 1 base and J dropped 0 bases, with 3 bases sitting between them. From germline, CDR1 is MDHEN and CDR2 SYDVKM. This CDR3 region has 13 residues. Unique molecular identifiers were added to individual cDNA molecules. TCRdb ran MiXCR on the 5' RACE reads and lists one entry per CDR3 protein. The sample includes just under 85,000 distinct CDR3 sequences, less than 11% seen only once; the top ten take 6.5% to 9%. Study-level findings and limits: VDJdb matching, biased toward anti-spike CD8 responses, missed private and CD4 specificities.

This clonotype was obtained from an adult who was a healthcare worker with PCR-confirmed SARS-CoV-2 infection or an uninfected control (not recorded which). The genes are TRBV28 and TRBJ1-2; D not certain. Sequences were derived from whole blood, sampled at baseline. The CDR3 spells CASSLYPNYGYTF. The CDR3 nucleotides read TGTGCCAGCAGTTTATACCCTAACTATGGCTACACCTTC.